The entry below describes one T cell receptor (beta chain). The data belong to a study of brain T cells in children with intractable seizures. Stated time point: blood from clinic visit 5 months post-surgery; TSC patient then seizure free. Sequencing was limited to surgery cases with top T cell transcript signatures in brain tissue. Measured with immunoSEQ multiplex PCR; TCRdb has only the in-frame clones, and not every one. The table lists about 340,000 clones, more than 85% of them singletons. Germline V gene lookup returns CDR1 SGHAT and CDR2 FQNNGV. The V gene lost 5 bases and the J gene lost 5 bases, with 13 bases spanning the gap. The CDR3 is 14 residues long.

The material sequenced was peripheral blood, taken roughly 5 months after surgery. This clonotype was obtained from a boy in the first two years of life with tuberous sclerosis and intractable seizures. V is TRBV11-2 and J is TRBJ2-4; D is uncertain. The CDR3 nucleotides are TGTGCCAGCAGCCGGACCAGGCTAGAAAACATTCAGTACTTC. Its translation is CASSRTRLENIQYF.